The clone carrying this TCR beta chain was picked up one time. Its matching antigen is unknown. The CDR3 length is 13 residues. Germline V gene sequence: CDR1 MDHEN, CDR2 SYDVKM. The ends were cut back, 7 bases at V and 0 bases at J, with 7 bases in the middle. Generated by immunoSEQ multiplex PCR, the TCRdb table keeps only in-frame clones and is missing some. The repertoire holds 55,000 to 75,000 clones, with roughly nine tenths as singletons. The sample comes from a study of cytomegalovirus exposure and HLA in healthy donors. Overall study: It was reported in a later analysis that the 90 to 150 validation repertoires used the same platform as the approximately 650 first-cohort repertoires. Points from the study as a whole: Investigators reported 150 to 200 TCR beta chains as tied to cytomegalovirus.

J is TRBJ1-5 and V is TRBV28; D is ambiguous. Sequenced: PBMCs. This receptor was taken from a man aged 18 to 30 in good health and CMV-seronegative. Here the CDR3 reads CASIGSSNQPQHF. Written as DNA, the CDR3 is TGTGCCAGCATTGGCAGTAGCAATCAGCCCCAGCATTTT.